This entry concerns a single T cell receptor beta chain. Its antigen is as yet unknown. Excluded were patients having autoimmune disease history or systemic immunosuppression. Clones were sequenced by immunoSEQ multiplex PCR, and TCRdb holds only the in-frame ones, with some missing. The sample includes about 47,000 clones, less than 90% seen only once; the top ten take under 30%. The sample is drawn from a study of OX40 agonist ivuxolimab in advanced cancers. Overall study: Patients undergoing dose escalation presented with hepatocellular carcinoma, melanoma, renal cell or head and neck cancer. Checkpoint inhibitors had been given previously to 40% of patients. Regarding the study as a whole: Among some nonresponders, normalized T-cell clonal expansion was also low.

Sequencing used CD4+ or CD8+ T cells sorted from blood, obtained in a trial of the OX40 agonist ivuxolimab. The receptor comes from an adult with an advanced solid tumor such as melanoma, head and neck, liver or kidney cancer.

The CDR3 loop is CATTVTSGGPETQYF. The CDR3 bases are TGCGCCACCACCGTGACTAGCGGGGGACCAGAGACCCAGTACTTC. The rearrangement links TRBV10-1 to TRBJ2-5, with TRBD2 identical over 12 bases. CDR1 WNHNN and CDR2 SYGVQD come from the germline V gene (reference sequence). This CDR3 region has 15 residues. V was pared by 10 bases and J by 4 bases, with 10 bases of the junction left unmatched.